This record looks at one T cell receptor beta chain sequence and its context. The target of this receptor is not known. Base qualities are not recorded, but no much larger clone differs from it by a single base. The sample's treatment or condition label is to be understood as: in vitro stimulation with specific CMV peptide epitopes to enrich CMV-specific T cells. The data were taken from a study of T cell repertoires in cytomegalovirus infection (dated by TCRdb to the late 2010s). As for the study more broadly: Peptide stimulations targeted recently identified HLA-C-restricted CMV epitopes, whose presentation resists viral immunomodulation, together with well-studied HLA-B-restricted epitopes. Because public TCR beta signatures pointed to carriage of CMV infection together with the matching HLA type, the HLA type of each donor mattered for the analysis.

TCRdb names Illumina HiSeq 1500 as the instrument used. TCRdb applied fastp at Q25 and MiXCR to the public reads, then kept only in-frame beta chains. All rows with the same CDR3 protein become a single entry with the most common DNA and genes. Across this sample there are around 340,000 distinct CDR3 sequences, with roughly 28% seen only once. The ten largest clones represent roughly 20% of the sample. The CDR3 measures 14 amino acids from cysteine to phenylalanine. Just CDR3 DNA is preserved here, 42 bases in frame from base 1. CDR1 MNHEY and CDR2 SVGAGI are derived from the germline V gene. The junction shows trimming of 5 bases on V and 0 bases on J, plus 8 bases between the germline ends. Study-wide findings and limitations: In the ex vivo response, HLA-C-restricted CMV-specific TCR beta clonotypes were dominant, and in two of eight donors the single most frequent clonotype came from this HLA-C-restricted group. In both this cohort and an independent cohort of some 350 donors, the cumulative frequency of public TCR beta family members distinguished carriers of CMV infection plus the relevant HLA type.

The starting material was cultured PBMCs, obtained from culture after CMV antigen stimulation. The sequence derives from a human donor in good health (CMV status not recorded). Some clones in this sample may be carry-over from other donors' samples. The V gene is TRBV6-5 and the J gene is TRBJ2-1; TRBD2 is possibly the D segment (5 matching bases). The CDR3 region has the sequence CASSLTTSYNEQFF. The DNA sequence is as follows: TGTGCCAGCAGTCTGACTACCTCCTACAATGAGCAGTTCTTC.